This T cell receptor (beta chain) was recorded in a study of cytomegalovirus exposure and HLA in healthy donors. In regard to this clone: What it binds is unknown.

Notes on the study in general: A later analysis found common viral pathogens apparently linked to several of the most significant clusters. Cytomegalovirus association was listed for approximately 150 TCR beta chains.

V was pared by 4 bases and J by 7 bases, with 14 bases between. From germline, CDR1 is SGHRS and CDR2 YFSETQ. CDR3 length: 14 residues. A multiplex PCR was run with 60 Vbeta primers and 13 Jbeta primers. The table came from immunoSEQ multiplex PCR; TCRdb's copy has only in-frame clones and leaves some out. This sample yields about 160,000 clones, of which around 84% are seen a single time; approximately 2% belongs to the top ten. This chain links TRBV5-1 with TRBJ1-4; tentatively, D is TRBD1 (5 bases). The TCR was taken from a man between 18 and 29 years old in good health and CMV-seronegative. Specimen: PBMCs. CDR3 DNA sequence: TGCGCCAGCAGCGTGGGGGGTCGGGGTGAAAAACTGTTTTTT. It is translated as CASSVGGRGEKLFF.